This TCR beta chain comes out of a study of blood T cells in healthy people across ages. In the study overall: Capture by template switching was about one barcoded beta molecule per two T cells. Overall study findings and caveats: Older age went with lower TCR beta diversity per million T cells, in a roughly linear way.

There are a few counts of this clonotype. The target antigen is unknown. V dropped 6 bases and J dropped 8; count of bases not matched to a gene: 15. The CDR3 consists of 15 residues. Primed by a sample-barcoded 5' primer and a J-beta primer mix, a second PCR proceeded for 7 to 11 cycles. Using its own MiXCR run on the 5' RACE reads, TCRdb lists one record per CDR3 protein. The sample includes some 1,800,000 distinct CDR3 sequences, approximately 39% of them seen just once. This sequence joins TRBV12-3 or TRBV12-4 and TRBJ1-2; 7 nucleotides line up with TRBD1. The sample was blood. This receptor was identified in a human donor in good health. The CDR3 sequence is CASSNNDREKDGYTF. Here the CDR3 DNA reads TGTGCCAGCAGCAACAACGACAGGGAAAAGGACGGCTACACCTTC.